These 26 T cell receptor beta chains were sequenced from one sample in a study of T cell responses to AZD1222 COVID-19 vaccine. Libraries were prepared by immunoSEQ multiplex PCR; TCRdb keeps only in-frame clonotypes and omits some of them. This sample has tens of thousands of clones; around nine tenths occur once, and the top ten carry roughly 14%. The source was peripheral blood, collected on day 0 of AZD1222 vaccination. The receptor set was obtained from an adult in good health.

This chain links TRBV19 with TRBJ2-1, with TRBD1 identical over 7 bases. V shed 4 bases and J 6 bases; nucleotides not matched to a gene: 9. This CDR3 spans 15 amino acids. The germline CDR1 and CDR2 sequences are LNHDA and SQIVND (reference sequence). The CDR3 nucleotides are TGTGCCAGTAGTAGGGGCAGGGGGAGAGTCAATGAGCAGTTCTTC. Protein: CASSRGRGRVNEQFF.

V usage is TRBV15 and J usage is TRBJ2-4; D is ambiguous. From germline, CDR1 is LNHNV and CDR2 YYDKDF (reference sequence). This CDR3 contains 15 residues. The V end lost 1 base, the J end lost 9 bases, and 16 bases lay between the germline ends. CDR3 nucleotides: TGTGCCACCAGCAGAGCCCGAACAGTAATCGGCATTCAGTACTTC. Translation gives CATSRARTVIGIQYF.

The rearrangement links TRBV5-3 to TRBJ1-1; D is perhaps TRBD1 (5 bases). TRBV5-3 is given ORF status, its function remaining uncertain. The length of the CDR3 is 16 residues. Trimming took off 8 bases at V and 0 bases at J, with 20 bases between the two ends. CDR3 DNA: TGTGCCAGCTGCAGCAGGGTGTCTTGTCTGAACACTGAAGCTTTCTTT. This encodes CASCSRVSCLNTEAFF.

The CDR3 sequence is CASSTGRFGGYTF. CDR3 nucleotide sequence: TGTGCCAGCAGCACTGGGCGTTTCGGTGGCTACACCTTC. The chain couples TRBV27 to TRBJ1-2; D is undetermined. CDR1 MNHEY and CDR2 SMNVEV come from the germline V gene (reference sequence). The CDR3 has 13 residues. V dropped 6 bases and J dropped 7 bases, with 15 bases sitting between them.

This chain uses TRBV4-1 with TRBJ2-1, with 13 nucleotides matching TRBD2. The length of the CDR3 is 15 residues. Germline V CDR1 and CDR2: MGHRA, YSYEKL. With V trimmed by 1 base and J by 9 bases, 3 bases remained unmatched. The CDR3 region is CASSQGTSGRSEQFF. The CDR3, as DNA: TGCGCCAGCAGCCAAGGGACTAGCGGGAGAAGTGAGCAGTTCTTC.

The rearrangement uses TRBV11-2 and TRBJ2-1, with 8 bases aligning to TRBD2. The CDR3 runs to 15 residues. Germline V lookup: CDR1 SGHAT, CDR2 FQNNGV. The junction had 11 bases not matched to a gene; V was cut back by 5 bases and J by 8 bases. CDR3 protein: CASSPYSREDYEQFF. CDR3 DNA sequence: TGTGCCAGCAGCCCTTATTCGCGGGAGGATTATGAGCAGTTCTTC.

The chain is built from TRBV5-1 and TRBJ2-3; D remains ambiguous. The CDR3 has 15 residues. Germline V gene data show CDR1 as SGHRS and CDR2 as YFSETQ. The V end was cut by 0 bases, the J end by 0 bases, with 8 bases between. The CDR3 DNA sequence: TGCGCCAGCAGCTTGGGCTACGGGAGCACAGATACGCAGTATTTT. This codes for CASSLGYGSTDTQYF.

The gene calls are TRBV19 and TRBJ1-2; a possible D gene is TRBD1 (5 bases). Germline loops: CDR1 LNHDA, CDR2 SQIVND (reference sequence). Trimming took 3 bases from V and 0 from J, leaving 11 bases between them. The CDR3 runs to 15 residues. CDR3 sequence (DNA): TGTGCCAGTAGTATGCAATGGGGGACTAACTATGGCTACACCTTC. Residues: CASSMQWGTNYGYTF.

J is TRBJ2-1 and V is TRBV24-1, with 9 bases aligning to TRBD2. The CDR3 has 15 residues. The V segment lost 6 bases and the J segment 5 bases; nucleotides outside the gene matches: 7. Germline CDR1 and CDR2: KGHDR and SFDVKD. In DNA, the CDR3 is TGTGCCACCAGTCCTAGCGGGGCGGCCGACAATGAGCAGTTCTTC. Translating it yields CATSPSGAADNEQFF.

The V gene is TRBV19, the J gene TRBJ1-2; D gene unclear. The V gene's germline CDR1 is LNHDA and CDR2 SQIVND (reference sequence). Trimming removed 6 bases at V and 5 bases at J, with 4 bases between. This CDR3 has 10 residues. The CDR3 is CASRGYGYTF. The CDR3 DNA sequence: TGTGCCAGTAGAGGGTATGGCTACACCTTC.

This clone was picked up a small number of times. The chain couples TRBV7-2 to TRBJ2-1; 8 nucleotides align to TRBD2. This CDR3 comprises 15 residues. Germline lookup yields CDR1 SGHTA and CDR2 FQGNSA. V was clipped by 1 base and J by 4 bases; unmatched bases: 3. The CDR3 nucleotides are TGTGCCAGCAGCTTAGTTTCGGGAGGGTACAATGAGCAGTTCTTC. It codes for CASSLVSGGYNEQFF.

The chain has TRBV7-3 and TRBJ1-2; 8 bases are a match to TRBD1. Germline CDR1 and CDR2: SGHTA and FQGTGA. The CDR3 runs to 13 residues. The J segment lost 8 bases and the V segment lost 5 bases, leaving 7 bases of the junction unmatched. The CDR3 is CASSRTGTDGYTF. DNA for the CDR3: TGTGCCAGCAGCAGGACAGGGACGGACGGCTACACCTTC. Based on the CDR3 plus reference TRBV7-3 and TRBJ1-2, the full variable domain is GAGVSQTPSNKVTEKGKYVELRCDPISGHTALYWYRQSLGQGPEFLIYFQGTGAADDSGLPNDRFFAVRPEGSVSTLKIQRTERGDSAVYLCASSRTGTDGYTFGSGTRLTVV.

The chain recombines TRBV19 with TRBJ1-5; a possible D gene is TRBD1 (5 bases). The germline V gene has CDR1 LNHDA and CDR2 SQIVND (reference sequence). This CDR3 has 13 residues. V dropped 7 bases and J dropped 7 bases, with 14 bases sitting between them. CDR3 loop: CASTFGGEQPQHF. In DNA, the CDR3 is TGTGCCAGTACGTTTGGGGGTGAACAGCCCCAGCATTTT.

The chain links TRBV24-1 to TRBJ2-3, with 7 bases matching TRBD1. Per germline, CDR1 KGHDR and CDR2 SFDVKD. V gave up 4 bases and J gave up 12 bases; unmatched junction bases: 6. The CDR3 runs 12 residues. The CDR3 reads CATSDGTAAQYF. The CDR3 DNA is TGTGCCACCAGTGACGGGACAGCCGCTCAGTATTTT.

The chain couples TRBV11-3 to TRBJ1-3; TRBD1 aligns across 7 bases. CDR1 and CDR2 (germline): SGHNT, YENEEA. The CDR3 is made up of 17 amino acids. With V trimmed by 1 base and J by 5 bases, 11 bases remained unmatched. The chain's CDR3 is CASSLAGDSPGRNTIYF. CDR3 in DNA: TGTGCCAGCAGCTTAGCCGGGGACAGCCCAGGAAGAAACACCATATATTTT. Using reference TRBV11-3 and TRBJ1-3 for the parts outside the CDR3, the full variable domain is EAGVVQSPRYKIIEKKQPVAFWCNPISGHNTLYWYLQNLGQGPELLIRYENEEAVDDSQLPKDRFSAERLKGVDSTLKIQPAELGDSAVYLCASSLAGDSPGRNTIYFGEGSWLTVV.

The chain joins TRBV19 to TRBJ2-7; 9 bases align to TRBD1. In germline, CDR1 is LNHDA, CDR2 SQIVND (reference sequence). The CDR3 totals 14 residues. With V trimmed by 6 bases and J by 1 base, 4 bases remained unmatched. Here the CDR3 DNA reads TGTGCCAGTAGAACGGGACAGGGTTCCTACGAGCAGTACTTC. The encoded protein is CASRTGQGSYEQYF.

This clone was observed a single time. Sequence at one end of the junction differs from germline and may be a read error. The chain joins TRBV10-2 to TRBJ1-2; 7 nucleotides agree with TRBD1. This CDR3 has 17 amino acids. CDR1 is WSHSY, CDR2 SAAADI, per germline. The CDR3 region has the DNA TGCGCCAGCAGGGGGGGTGTTCGGGACAGCCTCTTCTATGGTTACACCTTC. Amino acids: CASRGGVRDSLFYGYTF.

The rearrangement joins TRBV7-2 to TRBJ1-2; 8 nucleotides line up with TRBD1. Germline CDR1 is SGHTA and CDR2 is FQGNSA. The CDR3 is 14 amino acids. V was clipped by 3 bases and J by 8 bases; unmatched bases: 8. CDR3 sequence (DNA): TGTGCCAGCAGCTTCTCACAGGGGGTTAAGGGCTACACCTTC. This sequence encodes CASSFSQGVKGYTF.

This clone was seen just once. The chain carries TRBV5-1 and TRBJ2-2; TRBD2 is a possible D gene (5 bases). With 5 bases removed from V and 4 bases from J, the gap between germline ends came to 15 bases. The CDR3 is made up of 15 amino acids. CDR1 is SGHRS, CDR2 YFSETQ, per germline. The CDR3 region is CASSFAGETTGELFF. The CDR3 bases are TGCGCCAGCAGTTTCGCCGGGGAAACCACCGGGGAGCTGTTTTTT.

This rearrangement joins TRBV7-2 to TRBJ2-5; D is uncertain. The CDR3 sequence is 13 residues long. Germline V gene lookup returns CDR1 SGHTA and CDR2 FQGNSA. V was pared by 0 bases and J by 4 bases, with 6 bases between. CDR3 coding DNA: TGTGCCAGCAGCTTAGCTCGTGGAGAGACCCAGTACTTC. This codes for CASSLARGETQYF.

This clone was seen only once. The chain couples TRBV5-4 to TRBJ2-7, with 12 bases fitting TRBD2. V lost 4 bases to trimming and J lost 4 bases; unmatched junction nucleotides: 6. The CDR3 has 15 amino acids. Germline V gene data show CDR1 as SGHNT and CDR2 as YYREEE (reference sequence). CDR3 sequence reads: CASSPTSGRSYEQYF. CDR3 nucleotides: TGTGCCAGCAGCCCGACTAGCGGGAGATCTTACGAGCAGTACTTC.

The V call is TRBV27, the J call TRBJ1-2, with D uncertain. CDR1 is MNHEY, CDR2 SMNVEV, per germline (reference sequence). Trimming removed 5 bases at V and 8 bases at J, with 21 bases between. This CDR3 has 15 residues. CDR3 nucleotides: TGTGCCAGCAGTCCACAGAAGTACCCGGTTTGGGGCTACACCTTC. The encoded protein is CASSPQKYPVWGYTF.

This clone has more than one count but fewer than ten. The rearrangement uses TRBV28 and TRBJ1-6; 7 bases match TRBD1. With 6 bases clipped from V and 10 bases from J, the junction kept 18 bases outside the gene matches. CDR3 size: 17 residues. Looked up from germline, CDR1 is MDHEN and CDR2 is SYDVKM. The chain's CDR3 is CASRDRSTRGPRSPLHF. The DNA of the CDR3 is TGTGCCAGCAGGGACAGGTCTACCCGGGGACCCAGATCACCCCTCCACTTT.

A few counts support this clone. The V call is TRBV30, the J call TRBJ2-7, with a possible D match to TRBD2 (7 bases). The germline V gene has CDR1 GTSNPN and CDR2 SVGIG (reference sequence). The CDR3 totals 13 residues. Trimming removed 5 bases from V and 3 bases from J, with 14 bases in between. The CDR3: CAWHREGNYEQYF. In DNA, the CDR3 is TGTGCCTGGCACAGGGAGGGGAACTACGAGCAGTACTTC.

The chain couples TRBV2 to TRBJ2-3; 7 nucleotides line up with TRBD1. The CDR3 spans 16 residues. The J segment lost 2 bases and the V segment lost 6 bases, leaving 11 bases of the junction unmatched. CDR1 is SNHLY and CDR2 is FYNNEI in the germline V gene. Written as DNA, the CDR3 is TGTGCCAGCAGCGTAACCCGGGACAGAGACACAGATACGCAGTATTTT. Translated, it gives CASSVTRDRDTDTQYF.

The genes are TRBV27 and TRBJ2-2; perhaps TRBD2 as D (6 bases). Germline V gene data show CDR1 as MNHEY and CDR2 as SMNVEV (reference sequence). This CDR3 is 16 amino acids long. The ends were cut back, 5 bases at V and 2 bases at J, with 15 bases in the middle. The CDR3 nucleotides are TGTGCCAGCAGTCCCGGGGTAGCGGACAACACCGGGGAGCTGTTTTTT. Amino acid sequence: CASSPGVADNTGELFF.